Following are 10 T cell receptor beta chains from one sample sequenced in a study of radiotherapy plus CTLA-4 blockade in lung cancer. Generated by immunoSEQ multiplex PCR, the TCRdb table keeps only in-frame clones and is missing some. The sample includes more than 90,000 clones, about 90% of them seen just once. Source: peripheral blood, taken from a patient treated with radiotherapy plus ipilimumab. The receptors come from a human donor with non-small cell lung cancer that progressed on radiotherapy plus ipilimumab.

The V gene is TRBV9, the J gene TRBJ2-5; D is unresolved. This CDR3 has 14 amino acids. Trimming took off 3 bases at V and 1 base at J, with 10 bases between the two ends. The V gene's germline CDR1 is SGDLS and CDR2 YYNGEE. The CDR3 coding sequence is TGTGCCAGCAGCGACCAACCCTTCCAAGAGACCCAGTACTTC. As protein: CASSDQPFQETQYF. The whole variable domain, remainder taken from reference TRBV9 and TRBJ2-5, is DSGVTQTPKHLITATGQRVTLRCSPRSGDLSVYWYQQSLDQGLQFLIQYYNGEERAKGNILERFSAQQFPDLHSELNLSSLELGDSALYFCASSDQPFQETQYFGPGTRLLVL.

The CDR3 reads CASRRPASYEQYF. CDR3 in DNA: TGTGCCAGCCGTCGGCCGGCTTCGTACGAGCAGTACTTC. V and J are TRBV5-8 and TRBJ2-7; D not resolved. V gave up 7 bases and J gave up 4 bases, with 15 bases separating them. CDR3 length: 13 residues. CDR1 SGHTS and CDR2 YDEGEE come from the germline V gene.

This clone was recorded a few times. The V gene is TRBV7-9, the J gene TRBJ1-3, with TRBD1 identical over 7 bases. Germline V gene sequence: CDR1 SEHNR, CDR2 FQNEAQ (reference sequence). There are 16 residues in the CDR3. The V gene end was trimmed by 2 bases and the J gene end by 8 bases; junction bases not matched to a gene: 12. In DNA form, the CDR3 reads TGTGCCAGCAGCTTACAACAGGGGTTTATTTTGGACACCATATATTTT. Residues: CASSLQQGFILDTIYF.

The gene calls are TRBV6-1 and TRBJ2-1, with 11 bases lining up with TRBD2. This CDR3 comprises 16 residues. Germline loops: CDR1 MNHNS, CDR2 SASEGT. After removal of 4 bases from V and 8 bases from J, the junction contained 10 bases not matched to a gene. The chain's CDR3 is CASSGFKTSGNDEQFF. CDR3 bases: TGTGCCAGCAGTGGATTCAAGACTAGCGGGAACGATGAGCAGTTCTTC.

The V and J genes are TRBV19 and TRBJ2-1, with D possibly TRBD2 on 5 matching bases. The CDR3 extends over 16 amino acids. From germline, CDR1 is LNHDA and CDR2 SQIVND (reference sequence). Trimming pared 4 bases from V and 2 bases from J, leaving 15 bases between. CDR3 loop: CASSTIASRAYNEQFF. As DNA, the CDR3 is TGTGCCAGTAGTACCATAGCGAGCCGTGCCTACAATGAGCAGTTCTTC.

The rearrangement uses TRBV7-6 and TRBJ1-3, with D unresolved. Trimming shortened V by 6 bases and J by 0 bases, and 15 bases separated the two germline ends. The CDR3 contains 16 residues. CDR1 and CDR2 from the germline V gene are SGHVS and FNYEAQ. The CDR3 loop reads CASSPITAASGNTIYF. CDR3 nucleotides: TGTGCCAGCAGTCCAATAACGGCCGCCTCTGGAAACACCATATATTTT. Full variable domain (rest looked up from reference TRBV7-6 and TRBJ1-3): GAGVSQSPRYKVTKRGQDVALRCDPISGHVSLYWYRQALGQGPEFLTYFNYEAQQDKSGLPNDRFSAERPEGSISTLTIQRTEQRDSAMYRCASSPITAASGNTIYFGEGSWLTVV.

The V gene is TRBV6-4, the J gene TRBJ2-5; 7 bases fit TRBD1. Germline V gene data show CDR1 as MRHNA and CDR2 as SNTAGT. The CDR3 has 13 amino acids. J lost 2 bases, V lost 6 bases, and 3 bases had no gene match. CDR3 DNA: TGTGCCAGCAGGGGGGACAGACAAGAGACCCAGTACTTC. Translated: CASRGDRQETQYF.

The rearrangement uses TRBV5-4 and TRBJ2-7; 8 positions match TRBD1. V trimming: 3 bases; J trimming: 4 bases; junction bases outside the gene matches: 9. Germline V lookup: CDR1 SGHNT, CDR2 YYREEE (reference sequence). The CDR3 totals 15 residues. This CDR3 reads CASSSGSGQGYEQYF. The CDR3 DNA sequence: TGTGCCAGCAGCTCCGGTTCAGGACAGGGATACGAGCAGTACTTC.

In this sample, this clone is medium-sized. This chain connects TRBV2 to TRBJ2-7, with 7 bases identical to TRBD2. CDR1 SNHLY and CDR2 FYNNEI come from the germline V gene. V gave up 8 bases and J gave up 5 bases; unmatched junction bases: 12. The CDR3 is 14 residues long. This chain's CDR3 is CASLASGLWHEQYF. For the CDR3, the DNA is TGTGCCAGCCTAGCTAGCGGCCTATGGCACGAGCAGTACTTC. Full variable domain (missing parts from reference TRBV2 and TRBJ2-7): EPEVTQTPSHQVTQMGQEVILRCVPISNHLYFYWYRQILGQKVEFLVSFYNNEISEKSEIFDDQFSVERPDGSNFTLKIRSTKLEDSAMYFCASLASGLWHEQYFGPGTRLTVT.

This chain joins TRBV5-1 and TRBJ1-4; 9 bases are a match to TRBD1. V lost 2 bases and J lost 8; bases outside the gene matches: 16. The CDR3 contains 18 residues. The V gene's germline CDR1 is SGHRS and CDR2 YFSETQ. The CDR3 coding sequence is TGCGCCAGCAGCTTAAGCAAGGGCCCACAGGGGGCTGGAGAAAAACTGTTTTTT. Translated, it gives CASSLSKGPQGAGEKLFF.